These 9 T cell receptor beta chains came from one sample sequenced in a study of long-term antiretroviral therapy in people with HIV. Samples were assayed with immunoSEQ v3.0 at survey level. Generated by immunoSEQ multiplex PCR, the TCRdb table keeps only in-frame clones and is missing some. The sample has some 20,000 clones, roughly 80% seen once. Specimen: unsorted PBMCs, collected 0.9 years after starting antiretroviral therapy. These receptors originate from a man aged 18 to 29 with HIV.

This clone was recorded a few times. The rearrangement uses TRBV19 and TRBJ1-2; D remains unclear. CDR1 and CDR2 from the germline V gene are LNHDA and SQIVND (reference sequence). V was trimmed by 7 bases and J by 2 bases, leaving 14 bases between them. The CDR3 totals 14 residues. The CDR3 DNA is TGTGCCAGTACCGTGGTCGGTCCGAACTATGGCTACACCTTC. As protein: CASTVVGPNYGYTF. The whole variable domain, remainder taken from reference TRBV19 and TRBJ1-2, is DGGITQSPKYLFRKEGQNVTLSCEQNLNHDAMYWYRQDPGQGLRLIYYSQIVNDFQKGDIAEGYSVSREKKESFPLTVTSAQKNPTAFYLCASTVVGPNYGYTFGSGTRLTVV.

The CDR3 loop reads CASSLGGGPQGGYEQYF. The CDR3, as DNA: TGTGCCAGCAGCTTAGGAGGGGGCCCCCAGGGTGGTTACGAGCAGTACTTC. This sequence joins TRBV7-2 and TRBJ2-7, with 7 bases identical to TRBD1. J gave up 4 bases and V 1 base, and 13 bases lay outside the gene matches. The CDR3 has 17 amino acids. From germline, CDR1 is SGHTA and CDR2 FQGNSA.

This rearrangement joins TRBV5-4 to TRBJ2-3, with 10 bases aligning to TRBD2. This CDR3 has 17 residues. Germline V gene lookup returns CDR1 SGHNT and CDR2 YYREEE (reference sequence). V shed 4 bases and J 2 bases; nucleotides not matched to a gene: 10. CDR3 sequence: CASSPPERGGPTDTQYF. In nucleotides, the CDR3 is TGTGCCAGCAGCCCACCGGAGCGGGGGGGCCCCACAGATACGCAGTATTTT.

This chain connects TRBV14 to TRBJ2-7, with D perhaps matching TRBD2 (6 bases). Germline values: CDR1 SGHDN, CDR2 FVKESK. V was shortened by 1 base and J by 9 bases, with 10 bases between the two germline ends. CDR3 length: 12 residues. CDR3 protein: CASSQGDSPQYV. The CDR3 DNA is TGTGCCAGCAGCCAAGGGGACTCCCCGCAGTACGTC.

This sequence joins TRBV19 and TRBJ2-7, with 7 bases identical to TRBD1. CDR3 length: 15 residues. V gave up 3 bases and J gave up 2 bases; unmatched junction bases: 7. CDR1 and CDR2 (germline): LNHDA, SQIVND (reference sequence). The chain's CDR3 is CASSIKGQDTYEQYF. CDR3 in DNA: TGTGCCAGTAGTATTAAAGGACAGGATACCTACGAGCAGTACTTC.

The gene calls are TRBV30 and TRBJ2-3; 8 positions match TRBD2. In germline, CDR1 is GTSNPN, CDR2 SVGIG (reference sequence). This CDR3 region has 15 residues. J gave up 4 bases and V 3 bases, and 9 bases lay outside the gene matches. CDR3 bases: TGTGCCTGGAGAAGCGGGGGAAGGGTGGCAGATACGCAGTATTTT. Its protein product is CAWRSGGRVADTQYF.

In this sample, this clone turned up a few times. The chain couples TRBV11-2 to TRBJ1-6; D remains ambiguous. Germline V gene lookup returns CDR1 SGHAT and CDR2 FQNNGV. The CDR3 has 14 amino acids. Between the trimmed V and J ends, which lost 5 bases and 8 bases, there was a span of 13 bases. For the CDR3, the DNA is TGTGCCAGCAGCGCCAGGCGAGGCGATTCACCCCTCCACTTT. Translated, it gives CASSARRGDSPLHF.

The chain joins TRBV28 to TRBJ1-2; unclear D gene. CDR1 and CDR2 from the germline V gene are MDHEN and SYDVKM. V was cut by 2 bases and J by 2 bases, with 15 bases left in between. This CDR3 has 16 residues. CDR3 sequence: CASSLIVTAPNYGYTF. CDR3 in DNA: TGTGCCAGCAGTTTAATAGTCACGGCTCCGAACTATGGCTACACCTTC.

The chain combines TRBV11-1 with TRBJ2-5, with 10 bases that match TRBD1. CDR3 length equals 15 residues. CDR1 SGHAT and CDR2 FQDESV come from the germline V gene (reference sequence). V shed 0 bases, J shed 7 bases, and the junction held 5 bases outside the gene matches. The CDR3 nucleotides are TGTGCCAGCAGCTTAGCTGCCGGACAGGGGGGGACCCAGTACTTC. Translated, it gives CASSLAAGQGGTQYF.